The 25 T cell receptor beta chains below were found in one sample sequenced in a study of cytomegalovirus exposure and HLA in healthy donors. In the PCR, 60 Vbeta and 13 Jbeta primers were used. Only in-frame clones appear in the TCRdb table, and some are missing; sequencing was by immunoSEQ multiplex PCR. The sample yields about 98,000 clones, about 74% seen once. Sequencing used PBMCs. These receptors originate from a male donor in good health and CMV-seronegative.

CDR3 nucleotide sequence: TGCGCCAGCAGCCAAGATTACTCTCGAGGGACTGGGGCCAACGTCCTGACTTTC. It encodes CASSQDYSRGTGANVLTF. This chain joins TRBV4-1 and TRBJ2-6; possible D gene TRBD2, 5 bases. V gave up 0 bases and J gave up 2 bases, with 14 bases separating them. Germline loops: CDR1 MGHRA, CDR2 YSYEKL. This CDR3 is built from 18 residues.

The chain couples TRBV7-9 to TRBJ2-7, with D possibly being TRBD2 (5 bases). The V gene lost 5 bases and the J gene lost 3 bases, with 14 bases spanning the gap. Germline values: CDR1 SEHNR, CDR2 FQNEAQ (reference sequence). The CDR3 has 14 residues. In DNA, the CDR3 is TGTGCCAGCAGCCAAACCGACGGGGACTACGAGCAGTACTTC. This gives the protein CASSQTDGDYEQYF.

This clone was detected only once. V and J are TRBV19 and TRBJ1-5, with TRBD1 matching 9 bases. CDR1 is LNHDA and CDR2 is SQIVND in the germline V gene (reference sequence). CDR3 length equals 17 residues. Trimming cost V 7 bases and J 9 bases; bases outside gene matches: 19. The CDR3: CASTPIGQGPSRGPQHF. As DNA, the CDR3 is TGTGCCAGTACCCCTATCGGACAGGGGCCCTCTCGGGGGCCCCAGCATTTT. Full variable domain (rest looked up from reference TRBV19 and TRBJ1-5): DGGITQSPKYLFRKEGQNVTLSCEQNLNHDAMYWYRQDPGQGLRLIYYSQIVNDFQKGDIAEGYSVSREKKESFPLTVTSAQKNPTAFYLCASTPIGQGPSRGPQHFGDGTRLSIL.

The gene calls are TRBV28 and TRBJ1-3; 11 nucleotides agree with TRBD1. The CDR3 contains 17 residues. Germline-derived CDR1 and CDR2 are MDHEN and SYDVKM. V was clipped by 1 base and J by 3 bases; unmatched bases: 5. The CDR3 nucleotides read TGTGCCAGCAGTTTATTGTTAGGGACAGGGGGTGGAAACACCATATATTTT. Protein: CASSLLLGTGGGNTIYF.

This clone was detected only a few times. The gene calls are TRBV19 and TRBJ1-3; D is uncertain. In germline, CDR1 is LNHDA, CDR2 SQIVND (reference sequence). This CDR3 is built from 15 residues. V was trimmed by 4 bases and J by 1 base, leaving 11 bases between them. The CDR3 bases are TGTGCCAGTAGTAGGCAACTCGGGTCTGGAAACACCATATATTTT. Its translation is CASSRQLGSGNTIYF. Full variable domain (rest looked up from reference TRBV19 and TRBJ1-3): DGGITQSPKYLFRKEGQNVTLSCEQNLNHDAMYWYRQDPGQGLRLIYYSQIVNDFQKGDIAEGYSVSREKKESFPLTVTSAQKNPTAFYLCASSRQLGSGNTIYFGEGSWLTVV.

The chain carries TRBV28 and TRBJ1-1, with a tentative D call TRBD1 (6 bases). Germline V gene lookup returns CDR1 MDHEN and CDR2 SYDVKM. V dropped 4 bases and J dropped 8 bases, with 17 bases sitting between them. CDR3 length equals 14 residues. CDR3 sequence reads: CASSYAGAPREAFF. CDR3 sequence (DNA): TGTGCCAGCAGTTATGCGGGGGCCCCGCGGGAAGCTTTCTTT.

The chain combines TRBV6-6 with TRBJ2-5, with D perhaps matching TRBD2 (5 bases). This CDR3 has 14 residues. From germline, CDR1 is MNHNY and CDR2 SVGAGI (reference sequence). V gave up 0 bases and J gave up 2 bases, with 7 bases separating them. CDR3 in amino acids: CASSYSRVQETQYF. The CDR3 coding sequence is TGTGCCAGCAGTTACTCGAGGGTTCAAGAGACCCAGTACTTC.

The chain joins TRBV11-2 to TRBJ2-7; TRBD1 matches at 11 bases. V gave up 6 bases and J gave up 0 bases; unmatched junction bases: 4. Germline loops: CDR1 SGHAT, CDR2 FQNNGV. The CDR3 is 15 residues long. The CDR3 protein is CASRRTGGLSYEQYF. CDR3 sequence (DNA): TGTGCCAGCAGACGGACAGGGGGCCTCTCCTACGAGCAGTACTTC.

The rearrangement links TRBV12-2 to TRBJ1-2. TRBV12-2 is recorded as a pseudogene. The CDR3 is 19 residues long. CDR3 region: CASRPGKGTEGGANYGYTF. The CDR3 bases are TGTGCAAGTCGCCCAGGGAAAGGCACTGAGGGGGGGGCTAACTATGGCTACACCTTC.

The V gene is TRBV29-1, the J gene TRBJ1-1, with TRBD1 matching 7 bases. From germline, CDR1 is SQVTM and CDR2 ANQGSEA. The CDR3 runs to 14 residues. V trimming: 6 bases; J trimming: 0 bases; junction bases outside the gene matches: 7. The DNA of the CDR3 is TGCAGCGTCAACTCGGGACAGATGAACACTGAAGCTTTCTTT. The encoded protein is CSVNSGQMNTEAFF.

The V and J genes are TRBV19 and TRBJ1-5, with D possibly matching TRBD1 (5 bases). The CDR3 is 13 residues long. Germline lookup yields CDR1 LNHDA and CDR2 SQIVND (reference sequence). The V and J ends lost 5 bases and 7 bases respectively, with 12 bases between them. The CDR3 loop reads CASSSQVQQPQHF. DNA of the CDR3: TGTGCCAGTAGTTCACAGGTCCAACAGCCCCAGCATTTT.

CDR3 DNA: TGTGCCAGCTCACCACAACAGGGTCTGGAGCAGTACTTC. It is translated as CASSPQQGLEQYF. The gene calls are TRBV18 and TRBJ2-7, with a tentative D call TRBD1 (6 bases). The ends were cut back, 1 base at V and 7 bases at J, with 11 bases in the middle. This CDR3 comprises 13 residues. Germline V gene sequence: CDR1 KGHSH, CDR2 LQKENI.

Concerning this clone: Other DNA sequences from this sample encode an identical CDR3 as well. The chain is built from TRBV27 and TRBJ2-1, with 10 nucleotides matching TRBD2. J gave up 6 bases and V 3 bases, and 2 bases lay outside the gene matches. Per germline, CDR1 MNHEY and CDR2 SMNVEV (reference sequence). The CDR3 is made up of 14 amino acids. This CDR3 reads CASSLLAGVNEQFF. Here the CDR3 DNA reads TGTGCCAGCAGTTTGCTAGCGGGGGTCAATGAGCAGTTCTTC.

The chain's CDR3 is CSVRDRAVTDTQYF. Written as DNA, the CDR3 is TGCAGCGTACGGGACAGGGCGGTGACAGATACGCAGTATTTT. This sequence joins TRBV29-1 and TRBJ2-3; the match to TRBD1 covers 9 bases. The V gene's germline CDR1 is SQVTM and CDR2 ANQGSEA. This CDR3 has 14 residues. Losses at the gene ends were 6 bases for V and 3 bases for J; bases not matched to a gene: 7.

This chain uses TRBV5-6 with TRBJ2-2; D is unclear. Germline-derived CDR1 and CDR2 are SGHDT and YYEEEE. V was clipped by 2 bases and J by 5 bases, with 7 bases between them. CDR3 length: 13 residues. The CDR3 loop reads CASSFRTTGELFF. The CDR3 DNA sequence: TGTGCCAGCAGCTTTAGAACTACCGGGGAGCTGTTTTTT.

This clone was observed a few times. The V and J genes are TRBV5-1 and TRBJ1-5; D remains unclear. The germline V gene encodes CDR1 SGHRS and CDR2 YFSETQ. The V gene lost 1 base and the J gene lost 0 bases, with 8 bases spanning the gap. The CDR3 spans 15 residues. The CDR3, as DNA: TGCGCCAGCAGCTTGTCCGGGGATAGCAATCAGCCCCAGCATTTT. Its translation: CASSLSGDSNQPQHF.

The V and J genes are TRBV6-1 and TRBJ2-5, with 8 nucleotides matching TRBD1. The end of the DNA fits TRBJ2-7 better, so the J call may be wrong. Germline CDR1 is MNHNS and CDR2 is SASEGT. This CDR3 is built from 14 residues. The CDR3 sequence is CASSVDRGTYEQYF. CDR3 DNA sequence: TGTGCCAGCAGTGTCGACAGGGGCACCTACGAGCAGTACTTC.

The chain couples TRBV30 to TRBJ2-5, with 8 bases aligning to TRBD1. The last part of the DNA fits TRBJ2-7 better; the J call may be wrong. Germline V gene data show CDR1 as GTSNPN and CDR2 as SVGIG (reference sequence). The length of the CDR3 is 16 residues. The CDR3 spells CAWRSALQGARYEQYF. The DNA for the CDR3 is TGTGCCTGGAGATCCGCCCTCCAGGGGGCCAGGTACGAGCAGTACTTC.

V is TRBV27 and J is TRBJ1-1; perhaps TRBD1 as D (5 bases). This CDR3 is 16 amino acids long. Looked up from germline, CDR1 is MNHEY and CDR2 is SMNVEV (reference sequence). V lost 5 bases and J 1 base, leaving 17 bases between the germline ends. The CDR3 bases are TGTGCCAGCAGTACCTTTCTAGGCAGGGAGAACACTGAAGCTTTCTTT. Protein product: CASSTFLGRENTEAFF.

This clone was counted a few times. The V and J genes are TRBV7-2 and TRBJ2-1; D perhaps matches TRBD2 (5 bases). The germline V and J ends were trimmed by 5 bases and 9 bases, with 20 bases remaining between them. Germline CDR1 is SGHTA and CDR2 is FQGNSA. This CDR3 spans 15 amino acids. The CDR3 reads CASSIRTSWRGEQFF. The CDR3 nucleotides read TGTGCCAGCAGCATAAGGACTTCTTGGCGTGGTGAGCAGTTCTTC.

This clone was seen only once. V gene TRBV28 combines with J gene TRBJ2-5; 9 bases are a match to TRBD1. The J call may be incorrect, as the DNA end agrees better with TRBJ2-7. The CDR3 spans 15 residues. CDR1 and CDR2 (germline): MDHEN, SYDVKM. In nucleotides, the CDR3 is TGTGCCAGCAGTTCTACAACCGGGACAGGGATCGAGCAGTACTTC. Protein sequence: CASSSTTGTGIEQYF.

The rearrangement joins TRBV6-6 to TRBJ2-1, with TRBD1 identical over 9 bases. The CDR3 extends over 15 amino acids. Germline trimming cut 4 bases from V and 8 bases from J; bases unmatched to any gene: 9. Germline assignment: CDR1 MNHNY and CDR2 SVGAGI (reference sequence). The CDR3 nucleotides read TGTGCCAGCAGTTTTTGGACAGGGGAGGTTTATGAGCAGTTCTTC. Protein sequence: CASSFWTGEVYEQFF.

The J gene is TRBJ2-3, the V gene TRBV7-3; D gene ambiguous. The CDR3 is made up of 15 amino acids. Between the trimmed V and J ends, which lost 2 bases and 3 bases, there was a span of 12 bases. CDR1 and CDR2 from the germline V gene are SGHTA and FQGTGA. The CDR3 DNA follows: TGTGCCAGCAGCTTAGAGGAATCCTGGACAGATACGCAGTATTTT. Its protein is CASSLEESWTDTQYF.

A note on this clone: Relative to the germline gene, one junction end is altered; a read error may explain this. DNA of the CDR3: TGTTCCAGCAGCCCCGGGACTAGCGTTATACAATACGGGCAGTACTTC. Translating it yields CSSSPGTSVIQYGQYF. The chain couples TRBV7-9 to TRBJ2-7; 10 bases align to TRBD2. This CDR3 contains 16 residues. Looked up from germline, CDR1 is SEHNR and CDR2 is FQNEAQ (reference sequence).

The chain carries TRBV7-2 and TRBJ2-7, with TRBD2 matching 11 bases. V lost 1 base, J lost 4 bases, and 6 bases stayed unmatched. This CDR3 has 16 amino acids. CDR1 and CDR2 (germline): SGHTA, FQGNSA. Written as DNA, the CDR3 is TGTGCCAGCAGCTTAGAAGGGACTAGCGGCTCTTACGAGCAGTACTTC. This gives the protein CASSLEGTSGSYEQYF.